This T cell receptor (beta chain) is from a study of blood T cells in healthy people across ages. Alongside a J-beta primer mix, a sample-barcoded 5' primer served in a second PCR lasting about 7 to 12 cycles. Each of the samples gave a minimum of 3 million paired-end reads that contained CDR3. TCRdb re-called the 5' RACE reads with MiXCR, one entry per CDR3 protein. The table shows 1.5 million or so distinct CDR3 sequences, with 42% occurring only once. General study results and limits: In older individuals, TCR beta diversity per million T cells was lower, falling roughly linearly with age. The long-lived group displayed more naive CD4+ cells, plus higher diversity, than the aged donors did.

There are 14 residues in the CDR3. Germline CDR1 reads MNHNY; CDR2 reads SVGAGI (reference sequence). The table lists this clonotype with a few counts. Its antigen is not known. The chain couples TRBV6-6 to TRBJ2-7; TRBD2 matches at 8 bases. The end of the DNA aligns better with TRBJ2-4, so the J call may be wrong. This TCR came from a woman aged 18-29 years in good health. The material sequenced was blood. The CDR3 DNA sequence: TGTGCCAGCAGTTACAATGGCGGGGGGAACATTCAGTACTTC. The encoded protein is CASSYNGGGNIQYF.